Listed below are T cell receptor beta chains from one sample, sequenced in a study of blood T cell repertoires in COVID-19. Generated by immunoSEQ multiplex PCR, the TCRdb table keeps only in-frame clones and is missing some. Of about 200,000 clones in the sample, 89% were seen once. The sequencing sample was made of PBMCs or T cells enriched from blood (not recorded which). These receptors originate from a woman aged 18-29 years who had recovered from COVID-19. CDR3s include the opening cysteine and the closing phenylalanine or tryptophan. The D gene is left open where the match is weak. Clone size is stated in some rows and not others, as once, few, many or a class when expanded.

V	size	J	D	DNA	CDR3
TRBV24-1	.	TRBJ2-1	TRBD1	TGTGCCACCAGTGATCCCACATGGACAGGGGACAATGAGCAGTTCTTC	CATSDPTWTGDNEQFF
TRBV5-1	.	TRBJ2-5	TRBD2	TGCGCCAGCAGCGGGGGGACTAGTTTAGGGGAGACCCAGTACTTC	CASSGGTSLGETQYF
TRBV18	once	TRBJ1-2	.	TGTGCCAGCTCTCGAGGTGGAAGGGGCGGCACGGGCTATGGCTACACCTTC	CASSRGGRGGTGYGYTF
TRBV28	.	TRBJ2-3	TRBD2	TGTGCCAGCAGCGGACTAGCGCGTAGCACAGATACGCAGTATTTT	CASSGLARSTDTQYF
TRBV13	.	TRBJ2-3	.	TGTGCCAGCAGCCCGCGTGATACGCAGTATTTT	CASSPRDTQYF
TRBV19	.	TRBJ1-1	.	TGTGCCAGTAAAAGCCGAGGGGGTACGGACACTGAAGCTTTCTTT	CASKSRGGTDTEAFF
TRBV6-9	.	TRBJ1-1	.	TGTGCCAGCAGTTATTCAGAGGGTGGGACTGAAGCTTTCTTT	CASSYSEGGTEAFF
TRBV6-6	once	TRBJ1-4	.	TGTGCCAGCAGTTACGGGCAAGGAAGAGAAAAACTGTTTTTT	CASSYGQGREKLFF
TRBV5-1	.	TRBJ2-7	.	TGCGCCAGCAGCGGTGGGGACGGAGGGGAGCAGTACTTC	CASSGGDGGEQYF
TRBV12-1	.	TRBJ2-3	.	TGTGCCAGCAGCTTAACAGGGGGATCAGATACGCAGTATTTT	CASSLTGGSDTQYF
TRBV5-1	.	TRBJ1-1	.	TGCGCCAGCAGCTTGGGAAGTACAGGGTCGGGGAACACTGAAGCTTTCTTT	CASSLGSTGSGNTEAFF
TRBV30	.	TRBJ1-5	.	TGTGCCTGGAGTGTACAGGAGGGTCAGCCCCAGCATTTT	CAWSVQEGQPQHF
TRBV15	few	TRBJ2-1	TRBD2	TGTGCCACCAGCGACGCCGGGACTAAAGGACTTATTGAGCAGTTCTTC	CATSDAGTKGLIEQFF
TRBV6-5	.	TRBJ1-2	TRBD1	TGTGCCAGCAGTTACGTCAGGGGGCCAGAGCACTATGGCTACACCTTC	CASSYVRGPEHYGYTF
TRBV28	.	TRBJ1-5	.	TGTGCCAGCAGCCTTACAGGGTATAGACAGCCCCAGCATTTT	CASSLTGYRQPQHF
TRBV4-2	.	TRBJ2-1	TRBD2	TGTGCCAGCAGCCAAGCAACGGGCGGGGGGGCGGACGAGCAGTTCTTC	CASSQATGGGADEQFF
TRBV4-1	.	TRBJ1-2	TRBD1	TGCGCCAGCAGCCACCTCAGGACAGGGGACTATGGCTACACCTTC	CASSHLRTGDYGYTF
TRBV30	.	TRBJ2-7	TRBD2	TGTGCCTGGAGTCAGTTAGCGGGGGTTTACGAGCAGTACTTC	CAWSQLAGVYEQYF
TRBV2	.	TRBJ1-1	.	TGTGCCAGCAGCGAAGACAGTTACACTGAAGCTTTCTTT	CASSEDSYTEAFF
TRBV20-1	.	TRBJ1-2	.	TGCAGTGCTAGTTCATGGGGGGATAACTATGGCTACACCTTC	CSASSWGDNYGYTF
TRBV10-2	.	TRBJ1-2	TRBD1	TGCGCCAGCAGTGAGGGACAGGGCGTCAGCTATGGCTACACCTTC	CASSEGQGVSYGYTF
TRBV11-2	.	TRBJ1-4	.	TGTGCCAGCAGCACCTTACGCCGGGGTAGGAAACTGTTTTTT	CASSTLRRGRKLFF
TRBV6-6	.	TRBJ2-3	TRBD1	TGTGCCAGCAGTCTGACAGGGGATACGCAGTATTTT	CASSLTGDTQYF
TRBV3-1/TRBV3-2	.	TRBJ1-1	TRBD1	TGTGCCAGCAGCACAGGACAGGGTTCGAACACTGAAGCTTTCTTT	CASSTGQGSNTEAFF
TRBV11-2	.	TRBJ2-3	TRBD2	TGTGCCAGCAGCTTTTTCTTCGGGGGGGGTCGCACAGATACGCAGTATTTT	CASSFFFGGGRTDTQYF
TRBV5-4	once	TRBJ1-2	TRBD1	TGTGCCAGCAGCCTCGGACAGGCCCACTCCTCCTATGGCTACACCTTC	CASSLGQAHSSYGYTF
TRBV7-2	once	TRBJ1-2	TRBD1	TGTGCCAGCAGCTTAGAACAGGGGCGGCTTGGCTACACCTTC	CASSLEQGRLGYTF
TRBV6-1	.	TRBJ1-5	.	TGTGCCAGCAGTGAACAGATGTATAGCAATCAGCCCCAGCATTTT	CASSEQMYSNQPQHF
TRBV6-1	.	TRBJ2-5	TRBD1	TGTGCCAGCAGTGACAGGACAGGGATATTACAAGAGACCCAGTACTTC	CASSDRTGILQETQYF
TRBV6-2/TRBV6-3	few	TRBJ2-3	TRBD2	TGTGCCAGCAGTTACTCATTCGGACTAGCGGGGGGGCAGGCAGATACGCAGTATTTT	CASSYSFGLAGGQADTQYF
TRBV27	once	TRBJ1-6	TRBD1	TGTGCCAGCAGTTTTCTGACAGGGGGCTATAATTCACCCCTCCACTTT	CASSFLTGGYNSPLHF
TRBV25-1	.	TRBJ1-2	TRBD1	TGTGCCAGCAGTAAGAGGGGCAGGGGGTTAGCTAACTATGGCTACACCTTC	CASSKRGRGLANYGYTF
TRBV28	.	TRBJ1-2	.	TGTGCCAGCAGTCCTACGTCGGACTATGGCTACACCTTC	CASSPTSDYGYTF
TRBV15	.	TRBJ1-5	TRBD1	TGTGCCACCAGCACTGGGACAGTGGGTCAGCCCCAGCATTTT	CATSTGTVGQPQHF
TRBV28	.	TRBJ2-4	.	TGTGCCAGCAGTTTTTTGGCGACAGTAGCCAAAAACATTCAGTACTTC	CASSFLATVAKNIQYF
TRBV7-2	once	TRBJ2-1	.	TGTGCCAGCCCGGCCCGGGACAATGAGCAGTTCTTC	CASPARDNEQFF
TRBV9	.	TRBJ1-6	TRBD1	TGTGCCAGCAGCGTAGGTTGGCAGGGGGATTCACCCCTCCACTTT	CASSVGWQGDSPLHF
TRBV10-3	.	TRBJ1-6	TRBD1	TGTGCCACTCGGACAGGGGCAAATTCACCCCTCCACTTT	CATRTGANSPLHF
TRBV5-1	once	TRBJ2-6	.	TGCGCCAGCTTGGAGTTTGGGGCCAACGTCCTGACTTTC	CASLEFGANVLTF
TRBV7-6	.	TRBJ2-3	TRBD2	TGTGCCAGCAAGTTTAACGGGGGGGCCGGCACAGATACGCAGTATTTT	CASKFNGGAGTDTQYF
TRBV21-1	.	TRBJ2-7	.	TGTGCCAGAACAAGCGAGCAGTACTTC	CARTSEQYF
TRBV28	.	TRBJ2-1	TRBD2	TGTGCCAGCAGCCCTCCGGGACTAGGTACAGATGAGCAGTTCTTC	CASSPPGLGTDEQFF
TRBV6-5	.	TRBJ1-4	.	TGTGCCAGCAGTTACGTGGAGCATGAAAAACTGTTTTTT	CASSYVEHEKLFF
TRBV6-5	.	TRBJ1-6	.	TGTGCCAGCAGTTACTCGAACAGGGAGAATTCACCCCTCCACTTT	CASSYSNRENSPLHF
TRBV14	.	TRBJ1-4	TRBD1	TGTGCCAGCAGCCAAGATCTTAGCAGGGGGCGTTCCGAAAAACTGTTTTTT	CASSQDLSRGRSEKLFF
TRBV28	once	TRBJ1-2	TRBD1	TGTGCCAGCACCGGACAGGTCAGCTATGGCTACACCTTC	CASTGQVSYGYTF
TRBV3-1/TRBV3-2	.	TRBJ2-2	TRBD1	TGTGCCAGCAGCCCAGGACCGGGACAGGGGAACACCGGGGAGCTGTTTTTT	CASSPGPGQGNTGELFF
TRBV12-5	.	TRBJ1-1	TRBD1	TGTGCTAGTGGTCGGACAGGGAGGCCTGAAGCTTTCTTT	CASGRTGRPEAFF
TRBV10-1	few	TRBJ1-1	.	TGCGCCAGGCCTATGGAAGGGGGCACTGAAGCTTTCTTT	CARPMEGGTEAFF
TRBV12-5	.	TRBJ2-3	.	TGTGCTAGTGGACAGGGGGGGACAGATACGCAGTATTTT	CASGQGGTDTQYF
TRBV14	.	TRBJ2-5	.	TGTGCCAGCAGCCAAGGCCAGGGGGGCCTGACCCAGTACTTC	CASSQGQGGLTQYF
TRBV28	.	TRBJ1-3	.	TGTGCCAGCAGTCAAGGTCCAGGCGGAAACACCATATATTTT	CASSQGPGGNTIYF
TRBV9	.	TRBJ2-1	.	TGTGCCAGCAGCGATTCGGGCAGGGACTCCTACAATGAGCAGTTCTTC	CASSDSGRDSYNEQFF
TRBV7-9	.	TRBJ2-7	.	TGTGCCAGCACAGTACAGGGCTCCGAGCAGTACTTC	CASTVQGSEQYF
TRBV11-2	.	TRBJ1-4	.	TGTGCCAGTGCGACGGGGGAGCAACTGTTTTTT	CASATGEQLFF
TRBV24-1	.	TRBJ2-7	.	TGTGCCACCAGTGATCAGGGTTCGTCTGGCGAGCAGTACTTC	CATSDQGSSGEQYF
TRBV4-2	once	TRBJ2-5	.	TGTGCCAGCAGCCAAGTCCCCCGGGGGGAGACCCAGTACTTC	CASSQVPRGETQYF